This paragraph covers one T cell receptor (beta chain) sequence. Its target is unknown. J gave up 7 bases and V 2 bases, and 7 bases lay outside the gene matches. The length of the CDR3 is 13 residues. Germline CDR1 reads GTSNPN; CDR2 reads SVGIG (reference sequence). MiXCR was run by TCRdb on the reads, yielding one entry per CDR3 protein. The sample carries approximately 9,300 distinct CDR3 sequences, approximately 17% recorded once. The data derive from a study of liver allograft versus peripheral blood T cells. Study as a whole: Blood and transplanted-liver T cell receptor repertoires from recipients were compared.

Findings of the study overall: Repertoires found inside liver allografts reportedly differed from T cell receptor repertoires in peripheral blood.

The origin of this receptor is a human patient who had a liver transplant. Part of the T cell pool may stem from the graft donor. J is TRBJ1-2 and V is TRBV30; 7 bases match TRBD1. As DNA, the CDR3 is TGTGCCTGGAGTACCCAGGGGGGCTCTGGCTACACCTTC. This codes for CAWSTQGGSGYTF. Supplemented by reference TRBV30 and TRBJ1-2, the full variable domain reads SQTIHQWPATLVQPVGSPLSLECTVEGTSNPNLYWYRQAAGRGLQLLFYSVGIGQISSEVPQNLSASRPQDRQFILSSKKLLLSDSGFYLCAWSTQGGSGYTFGSGTRLTVV.